The source of this T cell receptor (beta chain) is a study of blood T cell repertoires in COVID-19. Study in general: The United States, Italy and Spain supplied acute and convalescent COVID-19 samples. T cells, B-cell-depleted T cells, or PBMCs provided the cDNA or gDNA that served as material.

Authors' processing steps: How many nucleated cells were present was estimated from reference gene primer amplification. Only in-frame clones appear in the TCRdb table, and some are missing; sequencing was by immunoSEQ multiplex PCR. Clonal size and the V and J genes are those of that table, whereas D and trimming came from the DNA. The repertoire includes 150,000 or so clones, approximately 90% of them detected once, and 10% sits in the top ten. Losses at the gene ends were 1 base for V and 4 bases for J; bases not matched to a gene: 7. From germline, CDR1 is MDHEN and CDR2 SYDVKM. This CDR3 has 16 amino acids. Seattle researchers signed up patients amid active infection and tracked them longitudinally.

The J gene is TRBJ1-1, the V gene TRBV28; TRBD1 agrees at 9 bases. The material sequenced was peripheral blood. This TCR came from an older woman with COVID-19, enrolled during active disease. CDR3 residues: CASSLSEETGGTEAFF. CDR3 coding DNA: TGTGCCAGCAGTTTATCCGAAGAGACAGGGGGCACTGAAGCTTTCTTT. The whole variable domain, remainder taken from reference TRBV28 and TRBJ1-1, is DVKVTQSSRYLVKRTGEKVFLECVQDMDHENMFWYRQDPGLGLRLIYFSYDVKMKEKGDIPEGYSVSREKKERFSLILESASTNQTSMYLCASSLSEETGGTEAFFGQGTRLTVV.